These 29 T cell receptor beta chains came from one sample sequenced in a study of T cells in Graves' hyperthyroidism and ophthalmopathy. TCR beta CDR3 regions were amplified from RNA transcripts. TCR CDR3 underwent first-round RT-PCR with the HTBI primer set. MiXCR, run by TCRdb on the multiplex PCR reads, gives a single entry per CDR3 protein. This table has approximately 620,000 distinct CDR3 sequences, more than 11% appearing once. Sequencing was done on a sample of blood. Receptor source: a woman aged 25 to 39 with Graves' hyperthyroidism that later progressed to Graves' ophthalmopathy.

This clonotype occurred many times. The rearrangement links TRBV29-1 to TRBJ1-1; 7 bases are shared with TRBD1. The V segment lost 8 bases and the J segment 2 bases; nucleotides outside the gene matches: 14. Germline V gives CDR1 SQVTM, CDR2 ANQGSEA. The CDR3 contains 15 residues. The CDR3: CSSLGAGGDNTEAFF. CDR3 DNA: TGCAGCTCACTCGGGGCAGGGGGAGATAACACTGAAGCTTTCTTT. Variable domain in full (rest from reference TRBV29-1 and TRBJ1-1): SAVISQKPSRDICQRGTSLTIQCQVDSQVTMMFWYRQQPGQSLTLIATANQGSEATYESGFVIDKFPISRPNLTFSTLTVSNMSPEDSSIYLCSSLGAGGDNTEAFFGQGTRLTVV.

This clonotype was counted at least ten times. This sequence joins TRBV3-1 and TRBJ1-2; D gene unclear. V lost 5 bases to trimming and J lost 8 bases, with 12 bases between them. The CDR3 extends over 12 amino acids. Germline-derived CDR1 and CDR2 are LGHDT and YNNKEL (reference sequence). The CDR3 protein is CASSEGSRGYTF. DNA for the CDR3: TGTGCCAGCAGCGAGGGCAGTCGGGGCTACACCTTC.

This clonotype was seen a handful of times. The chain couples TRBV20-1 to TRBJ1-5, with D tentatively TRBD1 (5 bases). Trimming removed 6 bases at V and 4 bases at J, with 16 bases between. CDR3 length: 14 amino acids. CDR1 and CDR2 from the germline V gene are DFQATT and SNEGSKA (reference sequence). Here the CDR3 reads CSAWEGQPNQPQHF. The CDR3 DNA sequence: TGCAGTGCGTGGGAGGGGCAGCCTAATCAGCCCCAGCATTTT.

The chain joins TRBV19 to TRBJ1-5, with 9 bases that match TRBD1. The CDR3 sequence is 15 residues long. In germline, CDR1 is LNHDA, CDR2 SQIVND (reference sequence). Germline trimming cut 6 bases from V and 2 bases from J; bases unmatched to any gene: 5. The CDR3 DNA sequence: TGTGCCAGTAGCCAACAGGGGGCCGGCAATCAGCCCCAGCATTTT. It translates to CASSQQGAGNQPQHF.

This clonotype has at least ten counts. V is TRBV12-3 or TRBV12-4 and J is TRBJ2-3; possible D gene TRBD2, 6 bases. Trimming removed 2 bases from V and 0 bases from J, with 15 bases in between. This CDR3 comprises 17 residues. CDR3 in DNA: TGTGCCAGCAGTTTAACCTTTGGGCGGGGCAGCACAGATACGCAGTATTTT. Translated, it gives CASSLTFGRGSTDTQYF.

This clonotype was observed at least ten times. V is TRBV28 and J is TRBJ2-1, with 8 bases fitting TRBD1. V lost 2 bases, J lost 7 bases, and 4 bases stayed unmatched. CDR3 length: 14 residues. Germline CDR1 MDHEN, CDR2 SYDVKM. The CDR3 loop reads CASSLLDRVNEQFF. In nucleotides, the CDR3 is TGTGCCAGCAGTTTACTGGACAGGGTAAATGAGCAGTTCTTC.

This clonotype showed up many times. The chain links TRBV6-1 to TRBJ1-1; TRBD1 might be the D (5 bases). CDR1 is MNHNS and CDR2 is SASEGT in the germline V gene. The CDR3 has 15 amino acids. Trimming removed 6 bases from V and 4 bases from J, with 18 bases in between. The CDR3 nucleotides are TGTGCCAGCAGCGGGGACTGGGGGACGGGCACTGAAGCTTTCTTT. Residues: CASSGDWGTGTEAFF.

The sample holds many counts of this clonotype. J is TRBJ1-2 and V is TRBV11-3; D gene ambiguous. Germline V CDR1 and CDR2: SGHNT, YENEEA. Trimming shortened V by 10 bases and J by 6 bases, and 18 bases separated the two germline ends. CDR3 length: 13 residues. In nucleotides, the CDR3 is TGTGCCACCGCGGTAGGGAACCGGGATGGCTACACCTTC. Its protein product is CATAVGNRDGYTF.

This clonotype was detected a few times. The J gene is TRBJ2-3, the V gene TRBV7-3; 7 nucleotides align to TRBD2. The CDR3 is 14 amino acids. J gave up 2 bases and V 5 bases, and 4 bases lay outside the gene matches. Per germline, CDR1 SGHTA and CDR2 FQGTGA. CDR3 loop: CASSPAGPTDTQYF. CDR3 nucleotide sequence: TGTGCCAGCAGCCCAGCGGGGCCCACAGATACGCAGTATTTT.

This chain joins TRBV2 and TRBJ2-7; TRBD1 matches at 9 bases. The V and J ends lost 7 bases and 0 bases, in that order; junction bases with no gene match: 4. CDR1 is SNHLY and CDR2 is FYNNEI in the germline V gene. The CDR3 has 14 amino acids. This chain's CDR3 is CASIDRGYSYEQYF. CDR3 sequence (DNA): TGTGCCAGCATTGACAGGGGGTACTCCTACGAGCAGTACTTC.

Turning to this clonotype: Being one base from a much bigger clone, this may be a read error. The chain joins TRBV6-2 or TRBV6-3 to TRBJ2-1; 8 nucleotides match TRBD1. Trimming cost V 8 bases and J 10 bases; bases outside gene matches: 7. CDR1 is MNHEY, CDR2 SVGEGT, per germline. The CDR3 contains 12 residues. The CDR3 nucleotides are TGTGCCAGCCGGGACAGGTCGTACGAGCAGTTCTTC. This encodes CASRDRSYEQFF.

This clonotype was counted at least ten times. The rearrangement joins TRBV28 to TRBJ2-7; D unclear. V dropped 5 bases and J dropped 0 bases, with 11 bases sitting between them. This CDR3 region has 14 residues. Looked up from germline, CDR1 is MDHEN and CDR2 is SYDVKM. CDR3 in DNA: TGTGCCAGCAGTGCGACTGGTATCTCCTACGAGCAGTACTTC. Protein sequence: CASSATGISYEQYF.

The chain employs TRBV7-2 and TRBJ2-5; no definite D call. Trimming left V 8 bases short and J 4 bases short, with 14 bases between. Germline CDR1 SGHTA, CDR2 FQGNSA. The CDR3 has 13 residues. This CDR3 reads CASARPPGETQYF. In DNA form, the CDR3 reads TGTGCCAGCGCTCGTCCGCCGGGAGAGACCCAGTACTTC.

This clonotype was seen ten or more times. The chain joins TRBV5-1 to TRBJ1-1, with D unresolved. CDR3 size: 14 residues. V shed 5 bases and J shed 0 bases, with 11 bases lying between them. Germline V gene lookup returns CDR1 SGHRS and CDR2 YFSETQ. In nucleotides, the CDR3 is TGCGCCAGCAGTGGTATAGGCCTGAACACTGAAGCTTTCTTT. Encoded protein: CASSGIGLNTEAFF.

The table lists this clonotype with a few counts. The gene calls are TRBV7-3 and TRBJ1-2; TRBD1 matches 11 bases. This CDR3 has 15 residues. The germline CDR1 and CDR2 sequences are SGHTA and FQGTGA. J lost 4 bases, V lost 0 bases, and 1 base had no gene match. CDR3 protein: CASSLTGQGAYGYTF. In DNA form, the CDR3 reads TGTGCCAGCAGCTTAACCGGACAGGGGGCCTATGGCTACACCTTC.

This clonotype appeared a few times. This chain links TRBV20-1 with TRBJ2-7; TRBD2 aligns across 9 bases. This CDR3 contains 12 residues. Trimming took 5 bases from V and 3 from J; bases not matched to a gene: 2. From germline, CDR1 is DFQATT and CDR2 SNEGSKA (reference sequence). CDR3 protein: CSAGTSFYEQYF. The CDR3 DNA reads TGCAGTGCTGGGACTAGCTTCTACGAGCAGTACTTC.

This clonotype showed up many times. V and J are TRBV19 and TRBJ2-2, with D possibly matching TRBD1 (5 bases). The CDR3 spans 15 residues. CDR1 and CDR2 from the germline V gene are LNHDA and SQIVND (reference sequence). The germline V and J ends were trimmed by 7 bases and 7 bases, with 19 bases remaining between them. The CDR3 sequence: CASKPDSGKGGELFF. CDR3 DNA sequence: TGTGCCAGTAAACCGGATTCAGGGAAGGGCGGGGAGCTGTTTTTT.

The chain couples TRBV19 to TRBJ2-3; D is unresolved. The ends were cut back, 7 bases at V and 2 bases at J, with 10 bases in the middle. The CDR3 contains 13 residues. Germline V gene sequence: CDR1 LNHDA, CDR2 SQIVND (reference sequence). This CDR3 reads CASKSVLTDTQYF. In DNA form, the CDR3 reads TGTGCCAGTAAATCGGTCCTCACAGATACGCAGTATTTT.

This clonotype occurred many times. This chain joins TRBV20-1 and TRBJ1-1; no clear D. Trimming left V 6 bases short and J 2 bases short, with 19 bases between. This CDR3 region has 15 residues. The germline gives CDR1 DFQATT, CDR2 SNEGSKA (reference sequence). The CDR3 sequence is CSATRARTDNTEAFF. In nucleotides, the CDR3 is TGCAGTGCCACACGGGCAAGGACGGACAACACTGAAGCTTTCTTT.

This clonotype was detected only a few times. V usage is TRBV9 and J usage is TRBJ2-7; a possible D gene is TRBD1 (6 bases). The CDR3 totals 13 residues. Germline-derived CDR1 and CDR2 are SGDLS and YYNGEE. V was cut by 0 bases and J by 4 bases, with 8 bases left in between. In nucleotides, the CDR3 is TGTGCCAGCAGCGTAGCCCAGGGGTACGAGCAGTACTTC. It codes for CASSVAQGYEQYF.

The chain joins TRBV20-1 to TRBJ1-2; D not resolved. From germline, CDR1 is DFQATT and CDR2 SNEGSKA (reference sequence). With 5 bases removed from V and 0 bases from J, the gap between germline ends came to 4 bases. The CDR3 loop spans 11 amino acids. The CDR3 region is CSAEANYGYTF. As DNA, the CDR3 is TGCAGTGCTGAAGCTAACTATGGCTACACCTTC.

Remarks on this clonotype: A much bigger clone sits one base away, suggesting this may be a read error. CDR3 in DNA: TGTGCCTGGCGTGTACAGGGTCGTAATTCACCCCTCCACTTT. This gives the protein CAWRVQGRNSPLHF. The chain has TRBV30 and TRBJ1-6; D is possibly TRBD1 (6 bases). Per germline, CDR1 GTSNPN and CDR2 SVGIG (reference sequence). There are 14 residues in the CDR3.

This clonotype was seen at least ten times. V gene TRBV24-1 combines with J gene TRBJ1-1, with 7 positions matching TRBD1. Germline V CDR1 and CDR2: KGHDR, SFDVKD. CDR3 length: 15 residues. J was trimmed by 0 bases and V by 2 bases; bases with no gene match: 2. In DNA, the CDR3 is TGTGCCACCAGTGATTCGACAGGGATGAACACTGAAGCTTTCTTT. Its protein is CATSDSTGMNTEAFF.

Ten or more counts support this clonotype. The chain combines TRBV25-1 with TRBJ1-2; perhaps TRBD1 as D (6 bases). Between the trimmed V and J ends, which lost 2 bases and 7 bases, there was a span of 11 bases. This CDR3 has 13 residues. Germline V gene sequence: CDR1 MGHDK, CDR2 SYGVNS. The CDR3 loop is CASSEIQGGGYTF. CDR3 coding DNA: TGTGCCAGCAGTGAAATACAGGGAGGTGGCTACACCTTC.

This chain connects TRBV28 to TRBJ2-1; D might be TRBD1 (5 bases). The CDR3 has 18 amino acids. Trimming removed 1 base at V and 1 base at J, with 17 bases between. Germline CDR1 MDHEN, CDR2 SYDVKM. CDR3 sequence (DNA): TGTGCCAGCAGTTTATTCCGGTGGCGGACACTATCCTACAATGAGCAGTTCTTC. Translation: CASSLFRWRTLSYNEQFF.

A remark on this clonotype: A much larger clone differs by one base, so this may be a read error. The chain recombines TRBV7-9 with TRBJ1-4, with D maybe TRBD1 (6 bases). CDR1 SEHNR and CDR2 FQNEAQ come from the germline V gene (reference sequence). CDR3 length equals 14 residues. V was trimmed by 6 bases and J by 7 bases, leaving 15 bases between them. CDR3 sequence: CASSCTGPIEKLFF. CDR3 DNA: TGTGCCAGCAGTTGCACAGGGCCTATTGAAAAACTGTTTTTT.

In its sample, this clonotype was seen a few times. CDR3 DNA: TGTGCCACCAGTGATTCAGGGACCTATGGCTACACCTTC. Encoded protein: CATSDSGTYGYTF. V usage is TRBV24-1 and J usage is TRBJ1-2; D possibly corresponds to TRBD1 (5 bases). Germline assignment: CDR1 KGHDR and CDR2 SFDVKD. V gave up 2 bases and J gave up 4 bases, with 7 bases separating them. The CDR3 has 13 amino acids.

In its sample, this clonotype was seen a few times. The CDR3 nucleotides are TGTGCCAGCATCGGACCCACAGATACGCAGTATTTT. Its translation: CASIGPTDTQYF. The chain joins TRBV6-2 or TRBV6-3 to TRBJ2-3; no clear D. Germline V gene sequence: CDR1 MNHEY, CDR2 SVGEGT. The V gene lost 7 bases and the J gene lost 2 bases, with 7 bases spanning the gap. This CDR3 comprises 12 residues.

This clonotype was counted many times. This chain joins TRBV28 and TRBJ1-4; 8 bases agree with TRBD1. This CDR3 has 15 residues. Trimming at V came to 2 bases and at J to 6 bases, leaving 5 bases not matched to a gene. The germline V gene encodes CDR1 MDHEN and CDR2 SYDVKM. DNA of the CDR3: TGTGCCAGCAGTTTACCGCAGGGGGCGGATGAAAAACTGTTTTTT. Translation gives CASSLPQGADEKLFF.